These T cell receptor beta chains were read from a single sample in a study of blood T cell repertoires in COVID-19. TCRdb's copy holds only in-frame clones and misses some; the assay was immunoSEQ multiplex PCR. This sample has approximately 140,000 clones; 79% occur once, and the top ten carry approximately 3.6%. What was sequenced was peripheral blood. Receptors were obtained from a man between 60 and 75 years old with acute or convalescent COVID-19. The CDR3 runs from the conserved cysteine through the conserved F or W. The order of the fields is J gene, V gene, clone size, D gene, CDR3 DNA, CDR3 protein. D genes are given only for firm matches. Some rows mark clone size as missing; the rest say once, few, many or name a class of expanded clone.

J gene: TRBJ1-1; V gene: TRBV30; clone size: .; D gene: .; CDR3 DNA: TGTGCCTGGACGCCAGGGCGGACTGAAGCTTTCTTT; CDR3 protein: CAWTPGRTEAFF
J gene: TRBJ1-1; V gene: TRBV29-1; clone size: .; D gene: .; CDR3 DNA: TGCAGCGTCAGGGACACCGGTGAAGCTTTCTTT; CDR3 protein: CSVRDTGEAFF
J gene: TRBJ2-1; V gene: TRBV7-3; clone size: .; D gene: TRBD2; CDR3 DNA: TGTGCCAGCAGCCTAGCGGGAGGGCCTTACGATGAGCAGTTCTTC; CDR3 protein: CASSLAGGPYDEQFF
J gene: TRBJ2-3; V gene: TRBV7-9; clone size: .; D gene: TRBD2; CDR3 DNA: TGTGCCAGCAGCTCCGGGACTAGTGTGATTACGAGCACAGATACGCAGTATTTT; CDR3 protein: CASSSGTSVITSTDTQYF
J gene: TRBJ1-5; V gene: TRBV6-2/TRBV6-3; clone size: few; D gene: TRBD1; CDR3 DNA: TGTGCCAGCAGTTGGACAGGGGAGGATCAGCCCCAGCATTTT; CDR3 protein: CASSWTGEDQPQHF
J gene: TRBJ2-3; V gene: TRBV14; clone size: .; D gene: .; CDR3 DNA: TGTGCCAGCAGCCCTTTCGCGGGAACAGATACGCAGTATTTT; CDR3 protein: CASSPFAGTDTQYF
J gene: TRBJ1-1; V gene: TRBV28; clone size: .; D gene: TRBD1; CDR3 DNA: TGTGCCAGCATACTGACAGGGGGCTTTCGTGAAGCTTTCTTT; CDR3 protein: CASILTGGFREAFF
J gene: TRBJ1-5; V gene: TRBV19; clone size: .; D gene: TRBD1; CDR3 DNA: TGTGCCAGCTGCGCGACAGGGAACCAGCCCCAGCATTTT; CDR3 protein: CASCATGNQPQHF
J gene: TRBJ1-1; V gene: TRBV6-2/TRBV6-3; clone size: .; D gene: .; CDR3 DNA: TGTGCCAGCAGTTGGGGGGAGAACACTGAAGCTTTCTTT; CDR3 protein: CASSWGENTEAFF
J gene: TRBJ2-7; V gene: TRBV4-2; clone size: .; D gene: TRBD2; CDR3 DNA: TGTGCCAGCAGCCACGCCACTAGCGCCTCCTACGAGCAGTACTTC; CDR3 protein: CASSHATSASYEQYF
J gene: TRBJ1-3; V gene: TRBV6-5; clone size: .; D gene: TRBD1; CDR3 DNA: TGTGCCAGCAGTCTGACAGGGAAGGGTGGAAACACCATATATTTT; CDR3 protein: CASSLTGKGGNTIYF
J gene: TRBJ1-1; V gene: TRBV9; clone size: few; D gene: TRBD1; CDR3 DNA: TGTGCCAGCAGCGTAGAGGTGGGGACAGGGATCACTGAAGCTTTCTTT; CDR3 protein: CASSVEVGTGITEAFF
J gene: TRBJ1-2; V gene: TRBV25-1; clone size: .; D gene: .; CDR3 DNA: TGTGCCAGCAGTGAATTACGTCGCGCCGAGGGCTACACCTTC; CDR3 protein: CASSELRRAEGYTF
J gene: TRBJ1-5; V gene: TRBV6-2/TRBV6-3; clone size: .; D gene: .; CDR3 DNA: TGTGCCAGCAGTCGGCCGGAGCGCAATCAGCCCCAGCATTTT; CDR3 protein: CASSRPERNQPQHF
J gene: TRBJ2-2; V gene: TRBV6-6; clone size: .; D gene: TRBD2; CDR3 DNA: TGTGCCAGCAGGCCGGGACTAGTTGTTTCCGGGGAGCTGTTTTTT; CDR3 protein: CASRPGLVVSGELFF
J gene: TRBJ2-2; V gene: TRBV11-2; clone size: .; D gene: TRBD2; CDR3 DNA: TGTGCCAGCAGCCAACAGGGACTAGCGGGAGGGGGGACCGGGGAGCTGTTTTTT; CDR3 protein: CASSQQGLAGGGTGELFF
J gene: TRBJ2-2; V gene: TRBV4-1; clone size: .; D gene: .; CDR3 DNA: TGCGCCAGCAGCCAAGGGACAGCGAACACCGGGGAGCTGTTTTTT; CDR3 protein: CASSQGTANTGELFF
J gene: TRBJ2-2; V gene: TRBV27; clone size: .; D gene: TRBD1; CDR3 DNA: TGTGCCAGCAGGGAGGGACAGGGAAACACCGGGGAGCTGTTTTTT; CDR3 protein: CASREGQGNTGELFF
J gene: TRBJ2-7; V gene: TRBV12-3/TRBV12-4; clone size: .; D gene: TRBD2; CDR3 DNA: TGTGCCAGCAGTTGGGTGCAGGGAGGGGAGCAGTACTTC; CDR3 protein: CASSWVQGGEQYF
J gene: TRBJ2-3; V gene: TRBV21-1; clone size: .; D gene: .; CDR3 DNA: TGTGCCAGCAGCAAAGCGCTCACTAGCGGGTACAGGTGGAAAAGCACAGATACGCAGTATTTT; CDR3 protein: CASSKALTSGYRWKSTDTQYF
J gene: TRBJ2-3; V gene: TRBV23-1; clone size: once; D gene: TRBD1; CDR3 DNA: TGCGCCAGCAGTCTCGGGACAGACGATACGCAGTATTTT; CDR3 protein: CASSLGTDDTQYF
J gene: TRBJ1-4; V gene: TRBV9; clone size: .; D gene: .; CDR3 DNA: TGTGCCAGCAGCCCCACAGGGCAGGTTGGAGAAAAACTGTTTTTT; CDR3 protein: CASSPTGQVGEKLFF
J gene: TRBJ1-6; V gene: TRBV25-1; clone size: once; D gene: TRBD1; CDR3 DNA: TGTGCCAGCAGTGGGACAGGGAATAATTCACCCCTCCACTTT; CDR3 protein: CASSGTGNNSPLHF
J gene: TRBJ1-2; V gene: TRBV28; clone size: once; D gene: .; CDR3 DNA: TGTGCCAGCACCTCCGGACAGAGTTATGGCTACACCTTC; CDR3 protein: CASTSGQSYGYTF
J gene: TRBJ2-7; V gene: TRBV9; clone size: once; D gene: .; CDR3 DNA: TGTGCCAGCAGCGTAGAGGCACAGACACTGGAGCAGTACTTC; CDR3 protein: CASSVEAQTLEQYF
J gene: TRBJ2-5; V gene: TRBV7-6; clone size: few; D gene: TRBD1; CDR3 DNA: TGTGCCAGCAGCTTCAGGGGGAGCTTCCAAGAGACCCAGTACTTC; CDR3 protein: CASSFRGSFQETQYF
J gene: TRBJ2-7; V gene: TRBV6-5; clone size: .; D gene: .; CDR3 DNA: TGTGCCAGCAGCCTATTTCTAACCTACGAGCAGTACTTC; CDR3 protein: CASSLFLTYEQYF
J gene: TRBJ2-5; V gene: TRBV2; clone size: .; D gene: TRBD2; CDR3 DNA: TGTGCCAGCGGGGGGGCTAGCGGGAGCGGGGTGACCCAGTACTTC; CDR3 protein: CASGGASGSGVTQYF
J gene: TRBJ1-5; V gene: TRBV19; clone size: .; D gene: .; CDR3 DNA: TGTGCCAGTAGTATAGAACGGTATCAGCCCCAGCATTTT; CDR3 protein: CASSIERYQPQHF
J gene: TRBJ1-2; V gene: TRBV9; clone size: .; D gene: .; CDR3 DNA: TGTGCCAGCAGCGTAGCGGTTTCAGGGCACAACTATGGCTACACCTTC; CDR3 protein: CASSVAVSGHNYGYTF
J gene: TRBJ1-2; V gene: TRBV6-5; clone size: once; D gene: .; CDR3 DNA: TGTGCCGGGTGCAAGGGGGGGGACTATGGCTACACCTTC; CDR3 protein: CAGCKGGDYGYTF
J gene: TRBJ2-6; V gene: TRBV11-2; clone size: .; D gene: .; CDR3 DNA: TGTGCCAGCAGCTTCGGTCGGCGGGGGGCCAACGTCCTGACTTTC; CDR3 protein: CASSFGRRGANVLTF
J gene: TRBJ1-5; V gene: TRBV20-1; clone size: .; D gene: .; CDR3 DNA: TGCAGTGCTAGTCTGGATTGGAAGGGAGGTCAGCCCCAGCATTTT; CDR3 protein: CSASLDWKGGQPQHF
J gene: TRBJ1-1; V gene: TRBV28; clone size: once; D gene: TRBD1; CDR3 DNA: TGTGCCAGCAGTTATCCGGGACAGGGACCCACCACTGAAGCTTTCTTT; CDR3 protein: CASSYPGQGPTTEAFF
J gene: TRBJ1-2; V gene: TRBV28; clone size: .; D gene: .; CDR3 DNA: TGTGCCAGCAGTTTTGGAGGGGCGCCTAACTATGGCTACACCTTC; CDR3 protein: CASSFGGAPNYGYTF
J gene: TRBJ1-5; V gene: TRBV7-2; clone size: .; D gene: .; CDR3 DNA: TGTGCCAGCAGTCAACAGGCCGGGAGCAATCAGCCCCAGCATTTT; CDR3 protein: CASSQQAGSNQPQHF
J gene: TRBJ1-1; V gene: TRBV5-6; clone size: .; D gene: .; CDR3 DNA: TGTGCCAGCAGCGAACCAACTGCGGCCCCTGAAGCTTTCTTT; CDR3 protein: CASSEPTAAPEAFF
J gene: TRBJ2-1; V gene: TRBV5-4; clone size: .; D gene: .; CDR3 DNA: TGTGCCAGCAGCTCCCTCACGGGATCCTTCTACAATGAGCAGTTCTTC; CDR3 protein: CASSSLTGSFYNEQFF
J gene: TRBJ2-3; V gene: TRBV10-2; clone size: .; D gene: .; CDR3 DNA: TGCGCCAGCAGTGAAGTGGCTAGAGTCGCGGGAGATACGCAGTATTTT; CDR3 protein: CASSEVARVAGDTQYF
J gene: TRBJ1-5; V gene: TRBV7-2; clone size: .; D gene: .; CDR3 DNA: TGTGCCAGCAGCTTAGAATTGCGGGAGCCCCAGCATTTT; CDR3 protein: CASSLELREPQHF
J gene: TRBJ2-5; V gene: TRBV24-1; clone size: .; D gene: .; CDR3 DNA: TGTGCCACCAGTGACCGGACTACTCAAGAGACCCAGTACTTC; CDR3 protein: CATSDRTTQETQYF
J gene: TRBJ1-2; V gene: TRBV16; clone size: .; D gene: .; CDR3 DNA: TGTGCCAGCAGCCAATCGAATCGGTATGGCTACACCTTC; CDR3 protein: CASSQSNRYGYTF
J gene: TRBJ1-1; V gene: TRBV3-1/TRBV3-2; clone size: .; D gene: .; CDR3 DNA: TGTGCCAGCAGCCCCCTTTCGGGAGGAGGCACTGAAGCTTTCTTT; CDR3 protein: CASSPLSGGGTEAFF
J gene: TRBJ2-7; V gene: TRBV30; clone size: .; D gene: TRBD1; CDR3 DNA: TGTGCCTGGAGTGTCGAGACAGGGCCCTACGAGCAGTACTTC; CDR3 protein: CAWSVETGPYEQYF
J gene: TRBJ2-3; V gene: TRBV11-1; clone size: .; D gene: TRBD1; CDR3 DNA: TGTGCCAGCAGCTTGGGACAGGGGATCAGCACAGATACGCAGTATTTT; CDR3 protein: CASSLGQGISTDTQYF
J gene: TRBJ1-1; V gene: TRBV5-1; clone size: few; D gene: TRBD1; CDR3 DNA: TGCGCCAGCAGCTCCCGACAGGGTAGGAGCACTGAAGCTTTCTTT; CDR3 protein: CASSSRQGRSTEAFF
J gene: TRBJ1-6; V gene: TRBV28; clone size: .; D gene: TRBD1; CDR3 DNA: TGTGCCAGCTCGGGACAGGTGGATTCACCCCTCCACTTT; CDR3 protein: CASSGQVDSPLHF
J gene: TRBJ1-1; V gene: TRBV4-2; clone size: few; D gene: .; CDR3 DNA: TGTGCCAGCAGCCAAGATCATGAAGCTTTCTTT; CDR3 protein: CASSQDHEAFF
J gene: TRBJ2-7; V gene: TRBV7-8; clone size: few; D gene: .; CDR3 DNA: TGTGCCAGCAGCTTCTCGGGGGAGCAGTACTTC; CDR3 protein: CASSFSGEQYF
J gene: TRBJ1-1; V gene: TRBV6-5; clone size: .; D gene: .; CDR3 DNA: TGTGCCAGCAAGAACCCCGGTGGAGGAACTGAAGCTTTCTTT; CDR3 protein: CASKNPGGGTEAFF
J gene: TRBJ1-2; V gene: TRBV28; clone size: few; D gene: TRBD1; CDR3 DNA: TGTGCCAGCAGAGCCTCTGGGACAGATCGCGGCTACACCTTC; CDR3 protein: CASRASGTDRGYTF